This T cell receptor beta chain was sequenced in a study of cytomegalovirus exposure and HLA in healthy donors. This CDR3 spans 13 amino acids. CDR1 is MNHNY, CDR2 SVGAGI, per germline (reference sequence). The PCR made use of 60 Vbeta and 13 Jbeta primers. Some clones are missing from TCRdb's copy, which holds only in-frame ones; the method was immunoSEQ multiplex PCR. The sample lists 150,000 to 180,000 clones; 65% to 85% were seen once. With respect to this clone: Antigen specificity is unknown.

Whole-study findings and limits: Among TCR beta chains, those listed as cytomegalovirus-associated numbered roughly 150. High sensitivity and specificity were reportedly achieved when the classifier diagnosed cytomegalovirus status.

This chain uses TRBV6-6 with TRBJ2-5, with D perhaps matching TRBD2 (6 bases). The J call is doubtful: the DNA matches TRBJ2-7 better. The receptor was derived from a young man in good health and CMV-seronegative. Input material: PBMCs. The CDR3, as DNA: TGTGCCAGCAGTGCGGGACTGCCCAGCGAGCAGTACTTC. Its protein product is CASSAGLPSEQYF.